This note documents a single T cell receptor beta chain sequence. V lost 4 bases, J lost 7 bases, and 1 base stayed unmatched. Germline-derived CDR1 and CDR2 are SQVTM and ANQGSEA. The length of the CDR3 is 11 residues. These data are taken from a study of blood T cell repertoires in COVID-19. Overall study context: There were acute and convalescent COVID-19 samples, and they came from the United States, Italy and Spain.

Under the authors' procedure: Nucleated cell counts were estimated from reference gene primer amplification. Generated by immunoSEQ multiplex PCR, the TCRdb table keeps only in-frame clones and is missing some. That table supplies the V and J calls and clone size; D and trimming were determined from the DNA. The table records 200,000 to 250,000 clones, around 86% of them present only once. This TCR derives from a woman in her twenties or thirties who had recovered from COVID-19. J is TRBJ2-1 and V is TRBV29-1; 7 bases are shared with TRBD2. The sequenced sample consisted of peripheral blood. The CDR3 loop reads CSVGGGNEQFF. CDR3 sequence (DNA): TGCAGCGTTGGGGGGGGGAATGAGCAGTTCTTC.